This note documents a single TCR beta chain sequence. This entry comes from a study of blood T cell repertoires in COVID-19. Using immunoSEQ multiplex PCR, the repertoire was profiled, and TCRdb retains in-frame clones only, with some absent. The sample gives about 260,000 clones, more than 85% of which show up once; 2% to 3% is in the top ten. V shed 5 bases and J shed 8 bases, with 25 bases lying between them. The CDR3 has 17 amino acids. CDR1 and CDR2 (germline): LGHDT, YNNKEL (reference sequence). Enrollment of patients from Seattle took place during active infection, with longitudinal follow-up. The rearrangement links TRBV3-1 (or the pseudogene TRBV3-2) to TRBJ2-1; possibly TRBD2 for D (6 bases). This receptor was obtained from a person aged 18 to 35 with COVID-19, enrolled during active disease. The sample consisted of peripheral blood. CDR3 sequence: CASSYVAWVGGPYEQFF. In nucleotides, the CDR3 is TGTGCCAGCAGCTATGTCGCATGGGTCGGAGGGCCATATGAGCAGTTCTTC.